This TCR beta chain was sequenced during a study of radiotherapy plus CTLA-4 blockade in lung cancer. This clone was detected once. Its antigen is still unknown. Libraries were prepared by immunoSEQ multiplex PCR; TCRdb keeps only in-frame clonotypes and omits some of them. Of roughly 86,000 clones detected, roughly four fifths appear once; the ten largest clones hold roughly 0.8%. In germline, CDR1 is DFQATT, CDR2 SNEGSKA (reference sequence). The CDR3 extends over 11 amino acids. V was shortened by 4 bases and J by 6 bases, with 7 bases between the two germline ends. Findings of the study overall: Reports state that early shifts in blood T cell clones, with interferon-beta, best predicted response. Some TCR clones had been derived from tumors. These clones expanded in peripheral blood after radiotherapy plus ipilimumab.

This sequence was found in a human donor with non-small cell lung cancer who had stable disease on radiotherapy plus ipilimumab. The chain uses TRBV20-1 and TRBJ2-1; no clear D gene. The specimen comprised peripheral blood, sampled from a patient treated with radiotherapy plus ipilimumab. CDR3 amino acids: CSANRGNEQFF. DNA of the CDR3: TGCAGTGCTAACCGAGGCAATGAGCAGTTCTTC.